This T cell receptor (beta chain) derives from a study of T-cell reconstitution after alpha-beta-depleted transplantation in children. General study results and limits: Several patients had high TCRbeta diversity at day 60; it came from surviving recipient T cells and thymic progenitors. After one year, T-cell counts and TCRbeta diversity mostly came from new T cells. Where alpha-beta T cells came from about two months after transplant was reportedly several hundred expanded graft clones.

In germline, CDR1 is DFQATT, CDR2 SNEGSKA (reference sequence). The germline V and J ends were trimmed by 0 bases and 7 bases, with 4 bases remaining between them. The CDR3 sequence is 11 residues long. Unique molecular identifiers were incorporated when the TCRbeta library was constructed. Each CDR3 protein is one row after TCRdb ran MiXCR on the PCR reads. This table holds about 400,000 distinct CDR3 sequences, 15% to 20% found once. This clonotype was counted at least ten times. Its antigen is undetermined. Here the sequenced sample was PBMCs, mostly from graft donor cells, taken 360 days after TCRalphabeta/CD19-depleted stem cell transplant. This receptor was taken from a boy in the first two years of life who had a stem cell transplant for Wiskott-Aldrich syndrome, so the T cells may come from the graft donor. This chain connects TRBV20-1 to TRBJ2-1; D is unclear. In DNA form, the CDR3 reads TGCAGTGCTAGAGATGGGAATGAGCAGTTCTTC. This sequence encodes CSARDGNEQFF.